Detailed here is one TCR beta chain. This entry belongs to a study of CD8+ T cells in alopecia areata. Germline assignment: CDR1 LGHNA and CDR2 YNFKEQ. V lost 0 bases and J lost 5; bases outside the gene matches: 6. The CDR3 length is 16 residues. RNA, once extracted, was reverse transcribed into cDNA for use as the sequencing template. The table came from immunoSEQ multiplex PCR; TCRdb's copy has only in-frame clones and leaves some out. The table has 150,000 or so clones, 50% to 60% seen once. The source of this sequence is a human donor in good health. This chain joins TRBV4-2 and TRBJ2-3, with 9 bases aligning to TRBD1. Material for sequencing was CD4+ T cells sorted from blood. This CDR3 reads CASSQDRGQGGDTQYF. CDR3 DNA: TGTGCCAGCAGCCAAGATCGGGGACAGGGTGGAGATACGCAGTATTTT.